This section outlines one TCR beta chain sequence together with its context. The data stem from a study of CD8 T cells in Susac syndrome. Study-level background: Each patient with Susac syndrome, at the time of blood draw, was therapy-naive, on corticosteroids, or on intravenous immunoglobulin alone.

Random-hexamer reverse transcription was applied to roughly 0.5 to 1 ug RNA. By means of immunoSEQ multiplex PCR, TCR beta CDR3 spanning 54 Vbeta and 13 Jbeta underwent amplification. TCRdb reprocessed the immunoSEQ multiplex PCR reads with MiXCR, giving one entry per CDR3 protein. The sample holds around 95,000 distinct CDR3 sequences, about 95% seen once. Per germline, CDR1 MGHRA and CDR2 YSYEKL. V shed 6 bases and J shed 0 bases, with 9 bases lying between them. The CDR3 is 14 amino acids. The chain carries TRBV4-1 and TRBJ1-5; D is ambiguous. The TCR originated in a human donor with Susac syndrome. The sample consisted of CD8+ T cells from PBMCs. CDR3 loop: CASSYEISNQPQHF. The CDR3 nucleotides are TGCGCCAGCAGTTACGAAATTAGCAATCAGCCCCAGCATTTT.